This T cell receptor beta chain was retrieved from a study of Ad26.COV2.S vaccination and SARS-CoV-2 variants. Treatment in this sample: 15 to 20 received Ad26.COV2.S at low or high dose, single or two shots; about five received placebo; per-sample allocation not given. The study sampled participants on day 63 after the first vaccine or placebo injection. Data came from immunoSEQ multiplex PCR; TCRdb stores just in-frame clones and leaves some out. This sample has hundreds of thousands of clones, with 75% to 95% found just once. V was trimmed by 4 bases and J by 0 bases, leaving 13 bases between them. CDR1 is SGHAT and CDR2 is FQNNGV in the germline V gene. The CDR3 contains 15 residues.

This chain joins TRBV11-2 and TRBJ2-7, with D perhaps TRBD2 (5 bases). Sample: peripheral blood, taken in a trial of Ad26.COV2.S vaccine versus placebo. The sequence derives from a person between 18 and 60 years old who received the Ad26.COV2.S COVID-19 vaccine or a placebo. CDR3 sequence: CASSSRGKNSYEQYF. The CDR3 nucleotides are TGTGCCAGCAGCTCAAGAGGGAAAAACTCCTACGAGCAGTACTTC.